These 12 T cell receptor beta chains came from one sample sequenced in a study of blood T cells in healthy people across ages. A second 7 to 11 cycle PCR used barcoded and J-beta primers. MiXCR, run by TCRdb on the 5' RACE reads, gives a single entry per CDR3 protein. This table has 790,000 or so distinct CDR3 sequences, roughly three fifths appearing once. Sequencing was performed on blood. The receptor source for this set is a middle-aged man in good health.

This clonotype was observed a single time. The V gene is TRBV13, the J gene TRBJ1-2, with 10 bases identical to TRBD1. The CDR3 runs 14 residues. The germline V gene has CDR1 PRHDT and CDR2 FYEKMQ (reference sequence). V lost 2 bases and J lost 8; bases outside the gene matches: 5. CDR3 protein: CASSLWDRGSGYTF. The CDR3 DNA reads TGTGCCAGCAGCTTATGGGACAGGGGTTCAGGCTACACCTTC.

This chain connects TRBV7-3 to TRBJ2-3; 10 bases align to TRBD2. J lost 2 bases, V lost 2 bases, and 4 bases had no gene match. Germline V gives CDR1 SGHTA, CDR2 FQGTGA. The CDR3 extends over 16 amino acids. CDR3 region: CASSLSGTSDTDTQYF. CDR3 nucleotide sequence: TGTGCCAGCAGCTTATCAGGGACTAGCGACACAGATACGCAGTATTTT.

This sequence joins TRBV28 and TRBJ2-7; TRBD1 matches at 7 bases. V shed 5 bases and J 3 bases; nucleotides not matched to a gene: 13. Germline V lookup: CDR1 MDHEN, CDR2 SYDVKM. The CDR3 totals 16 residues. CDR3 DNA: TGTGCCAGCAGTCCTGGGGACAGCCACAAAGACTACGAGCAGTACTTC. Its translation is CASSPGDSHKDYEQYF.

For this clonotype: This may come from a read error, since a much larger clone is one base off. V is TRBV7-9 and J is TRBJ1-2, with 7 bases matching TRBD1. CDR3 length equals 13 residues. Trimming took 5 bases from V and 2 from J; bases not matched to a gene: 2. Germline V lookup: CDR1 SEHNR, CDR2 FQNEAQ (reference sequence). This CDR3 is CASSADRNYGYTF. The CDR3, as DNA: TGTGCCAGCAGCGCGGACAGGAACTATGGCTACACCTTC.

This clonotype has more than one count but fewer than ten. The V call is TRBV12-3 or TRBV12-4, the J call TRBJ2-3; 10 positions match TRBD1. V shed 6 bases and J 5 bases; nucleotides not matched to a gene: 8. The CDR3 extends over 15 amino acids. Written as DNA, the CDR3 is TGTGCCAGCAGCCCCGACAGGGGGCGTGTAGATACGCAGTATTTT. This encodes CASSPDRGRVDTQYF.

The chain recombines TRBV10-3 with TRBJ2-1; a possible D gene is TRBD1 (6 bases). Germline loops: CDR1 ENHRY, CDR2 SYGVKD. V lost 7 bases to trimming and J lost 6 bases, with 28 bases between them. The length of the CDR3 is 18 residues. The CDR3 DNA reads TGTGCCATCAATGCCGTTTCGTCGAGGCAGGGGAACGGCAATGAGCAGTTCTTC. Translation gives CAINAVSSRQGNGNEQFF.

CDR3: CASSLVRVTTDTQYF. DNA of the CDR3: TGTGCCAGCAGCTTAGTAAGGGTAACGACAGATACGCAGTATTTT. This sequence joins TRBV11-2 and TRBJ2-3; D is undetermined. Germline V gives CDR1 SGHAT, CDR2 FQNNGV. Trimming took 1 base from V and 3 from J, leaving 11 bases between them. The CDR3 length is 15 residues.

The J gene is TRBJ2-3, the V gene TRBV5-1, with D perhaps TRBD2 (5 bases). The CDR3 runs 15 residues. CDR1 is SGHRS, CDR2 YFSETQ, per germline. V was pared by 5 bases and J by 0 bases, with 13 bases between. DNA for the CDR3: TGCGCCAGCAGACCGGCGAGCGGTAGCACAGATACGCAGTATTTT. This codes for CASRPASGSTDTQYF.

The rearrangement uses TRBV28 and TRBJ2-4; 8 positions match TRBD1. Trimming removed 6 bases from V and 5 bases from J; junction bases left unmatched: 9. Looked up from germline, CDR1 is MDHEN and CDR2 is SYDVKM. This CDR3 region has 15 residues. The CDR3 DNA reads as TGTGCCAGCAGACGACAGGGGTCCCTCCAAAACATTCAGTACTTC. It translates to CASRRQGSLQNIQYF. Combining the CDR3 with reference TRBV28 and TRBJ2-4 gives the whole variable domain DVKVTQSSRYLVKRTGEKVFLECVQDMDHENMFWYRQDPGLGLRLIYFSYDVKMKEKGDIPEGYSVSREKKERFSLILESASTNQTSMYLCASRRQGSLQNIQYFGAGTRLSVL.

The V call is TRBV4-2, the J call TRBJ1-4; TRBD1 matches 7 bases. V lost 0 bases, J lost 2 bases, and 3 bases stayed unmatched. The CDR3 length is 16 residues. Germline CDR1 reads LGHNA; CDR2 reads YNFKEQ. CDR3 nucleotide sequence: TGTGCCAGCAGCCAAGACGGACAGGAGACTAATGAAAAACTGTTTTTT. The encoded protein is CASSQDGQETNEKLFF.

This clonotype appeared a single time. This chain joins TRBV28 and TRBJ2-5; possible D gene TRBD1, 6 bases. The CDR3 consists of 16 residues. Between the trimmed V and J ends, which lost 5 bases and 1 base, there was a span of 17 bases. In germline, CDR1 is MDHEN, CDR2 SYDVKM. CDR3 sequence reads: CASSPTGLGFQETQYF. The CDR3 DNA sequence: TGTGCCAGCAGTCCCACAGGGTTGGGGTTCCAAGAGACCCAGTACTTC.

V gene TRBV6-2 or TRBV6-3 combines with J gene TRBJ2-3; no clear D gene. The V end lost 3 bases, the J end lost 1 base, and 11 bases lay between the germline ends. This CDR3 is 15 amino acids long. CDR1 and CDR2 from the germline V gene are MNHEY and SVGEGT. This chain's CDR3 is CASSYRATRTDTQYF. CDR3 DNA: TGTGCCAGCAGTTATAGGGCTACTCGCACAGATACGCAGTATTTT.